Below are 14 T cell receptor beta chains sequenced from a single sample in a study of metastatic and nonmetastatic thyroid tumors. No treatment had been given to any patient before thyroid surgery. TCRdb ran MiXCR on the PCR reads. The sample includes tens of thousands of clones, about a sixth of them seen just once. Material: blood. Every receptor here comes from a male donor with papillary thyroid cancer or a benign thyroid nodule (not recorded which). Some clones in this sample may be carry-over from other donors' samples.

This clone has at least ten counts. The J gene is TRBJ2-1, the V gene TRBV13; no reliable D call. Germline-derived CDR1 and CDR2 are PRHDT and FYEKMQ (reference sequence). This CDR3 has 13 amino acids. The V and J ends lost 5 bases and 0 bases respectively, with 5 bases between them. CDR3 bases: TGTGCCAGCAGCGCGATCTCCTACAATGAGCAGTTCTTC. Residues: CASSAISYNEQFF.

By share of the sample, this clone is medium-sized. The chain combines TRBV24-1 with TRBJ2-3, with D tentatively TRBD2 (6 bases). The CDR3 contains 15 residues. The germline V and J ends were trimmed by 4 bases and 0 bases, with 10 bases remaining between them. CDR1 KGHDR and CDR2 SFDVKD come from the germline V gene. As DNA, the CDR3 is TGTGCCACCAGTGAAGCGGGCGGGAGCACAGATACGCAGTATTTT. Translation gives CATSEAGGSTDTQYF.

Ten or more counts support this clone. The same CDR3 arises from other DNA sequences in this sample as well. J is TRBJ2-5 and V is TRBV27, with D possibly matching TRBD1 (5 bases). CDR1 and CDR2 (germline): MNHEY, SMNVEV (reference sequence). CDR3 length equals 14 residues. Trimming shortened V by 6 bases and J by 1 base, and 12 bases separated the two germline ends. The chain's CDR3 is CASSPGAGQETQYF. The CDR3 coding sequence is TGTGCCAGCAGCCCTGGGGCAGGCCAAGAGACCCAGTACTTC.

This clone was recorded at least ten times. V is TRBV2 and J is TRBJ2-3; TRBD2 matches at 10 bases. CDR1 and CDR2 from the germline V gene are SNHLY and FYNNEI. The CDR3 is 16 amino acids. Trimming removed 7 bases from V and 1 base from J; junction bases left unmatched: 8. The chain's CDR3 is CASIPALAGGTDTQYF. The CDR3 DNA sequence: TGTGCCAGCATTCCCGCCCTAGCGGGGGGCACAGATACGCAGTATTTT.

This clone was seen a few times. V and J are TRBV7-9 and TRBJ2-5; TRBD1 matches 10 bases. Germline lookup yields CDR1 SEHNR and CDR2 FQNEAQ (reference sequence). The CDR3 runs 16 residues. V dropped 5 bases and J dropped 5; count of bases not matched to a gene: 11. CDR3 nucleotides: TGTGCCAGCAGCAACCGGGACAGGGGTGTTTTCGAGACCCAGTACTTC. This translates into CASSNRDRGVFETQYF. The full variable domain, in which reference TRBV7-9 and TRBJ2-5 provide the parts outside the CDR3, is DTGVSQNPRHKITKRGQNVTFRCDPISEHNRLYWYRQTLGQGPEFLTYFQNEAQLEKSRLLSDRFSAERPKGSFSTLEIQRTEQGDSAMYLCASSNRDRGVFETQYFGPGTRLLVL.

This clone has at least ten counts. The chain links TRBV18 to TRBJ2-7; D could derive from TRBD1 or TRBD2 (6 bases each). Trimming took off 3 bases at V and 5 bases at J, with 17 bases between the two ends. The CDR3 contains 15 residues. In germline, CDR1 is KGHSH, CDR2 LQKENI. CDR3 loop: CASSPLGGSFDEQYF. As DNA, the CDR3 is TGTGCCAGCTCACCCTTAGGGGGGAGCTTCGACGAGCAGTACTTC.

Here the CDR3 reads CASSFGLDPGVEQYF. The CDR3, as DNA: TGTGCCAGCAGCTTTGGCTTGGACCCCGGTGTCGAGCAGTACTTC. The chain recombines TRBV7-6 with TRBJ2-7; D call uncertain. The V gene lost 3 bases and the J gene lost 6 bases, with 18 bases spanning the gap. Germline V gene lookup returns CDR1 SGHVS and CDR2 FNYEAQ. This CDR3 is 15 amino acids long.

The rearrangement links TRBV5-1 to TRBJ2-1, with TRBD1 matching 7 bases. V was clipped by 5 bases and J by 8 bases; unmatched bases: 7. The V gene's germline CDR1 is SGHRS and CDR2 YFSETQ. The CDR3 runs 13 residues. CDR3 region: CASRPYTGDEQFF. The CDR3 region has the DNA TGCGCCAGCAGACCGTATACAGGGGATGAGCAGTTCTTC. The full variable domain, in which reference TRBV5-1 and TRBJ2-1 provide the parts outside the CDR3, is KAGVTQTPRYLIKTRGQQVTLSCSPISGHRSVSWYQQTPGQGLQFLFEYFSETQRNKGNFPGRFSGRQFSNSRSEMNVSTLELGDSALYLCASRPYTGDEQFFGPGTRLTVL.

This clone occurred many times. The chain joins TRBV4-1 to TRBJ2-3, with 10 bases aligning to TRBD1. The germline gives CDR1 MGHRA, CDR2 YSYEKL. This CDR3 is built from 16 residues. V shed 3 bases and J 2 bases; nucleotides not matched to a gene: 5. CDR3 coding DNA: TGCGCCAGCAGCCATGGGACAGGGGACAACACAGATACGCAGTATTTT. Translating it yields CASSHGTGDNTDTQYF.

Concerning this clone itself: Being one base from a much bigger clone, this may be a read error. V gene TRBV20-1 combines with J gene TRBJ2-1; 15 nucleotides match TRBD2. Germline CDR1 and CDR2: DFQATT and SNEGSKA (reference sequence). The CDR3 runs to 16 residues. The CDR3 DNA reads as TGCAGTGGGGACTCGCGGGGACTAGCGGGAGGCAATGAGCGGTTCTTC. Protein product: CSGDSRGLAGGNERFF.

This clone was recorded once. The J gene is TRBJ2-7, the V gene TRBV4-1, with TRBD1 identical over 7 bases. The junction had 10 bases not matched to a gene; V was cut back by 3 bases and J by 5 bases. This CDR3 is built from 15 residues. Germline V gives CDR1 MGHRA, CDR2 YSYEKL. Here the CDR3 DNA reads TGCGCCAGCAGCCAGGCCTCGACAGGGTTCCACGAGCAGTACTTC. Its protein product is CASSQASTGFHEQYF.

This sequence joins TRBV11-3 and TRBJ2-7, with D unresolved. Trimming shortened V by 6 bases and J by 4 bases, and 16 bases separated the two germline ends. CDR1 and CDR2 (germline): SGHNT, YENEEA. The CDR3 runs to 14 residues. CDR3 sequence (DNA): TGTGCCAGCAGGCGACAAGTCCCGGGTTACGAGCAGTACTTC. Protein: CASRRQVPGYEQYF.

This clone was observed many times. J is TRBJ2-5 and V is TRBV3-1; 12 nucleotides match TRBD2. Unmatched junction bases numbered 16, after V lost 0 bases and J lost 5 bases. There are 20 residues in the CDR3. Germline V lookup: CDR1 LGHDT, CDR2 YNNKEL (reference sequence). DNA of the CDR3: TGTGCCAGCAGCCAAGATCGTATTCGACTAGCGGGAGAGGGGGGGGAGACCCAGTACTTC. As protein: CASSQDRIRLAGEGGETQYF.

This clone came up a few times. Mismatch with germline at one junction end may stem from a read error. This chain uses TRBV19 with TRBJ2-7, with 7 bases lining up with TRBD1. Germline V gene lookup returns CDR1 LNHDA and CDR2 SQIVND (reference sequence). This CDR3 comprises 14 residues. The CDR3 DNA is TGTGCCAGTAGCTCGGGGACAGTGGTTAACGATCAGTACTTC. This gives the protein CASSSGTVVNDQYF. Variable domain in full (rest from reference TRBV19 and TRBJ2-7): DGGITQSPKYLFRKEGQNVTLSCEQNLNHDAMYWYRQDPGQGLRLIYYSQIVNDFQKGDIAEGYSVSREKKESFPLTVTSAQKNPTAFYLCASSSGTVVNDQYFGPGTRLTVT.